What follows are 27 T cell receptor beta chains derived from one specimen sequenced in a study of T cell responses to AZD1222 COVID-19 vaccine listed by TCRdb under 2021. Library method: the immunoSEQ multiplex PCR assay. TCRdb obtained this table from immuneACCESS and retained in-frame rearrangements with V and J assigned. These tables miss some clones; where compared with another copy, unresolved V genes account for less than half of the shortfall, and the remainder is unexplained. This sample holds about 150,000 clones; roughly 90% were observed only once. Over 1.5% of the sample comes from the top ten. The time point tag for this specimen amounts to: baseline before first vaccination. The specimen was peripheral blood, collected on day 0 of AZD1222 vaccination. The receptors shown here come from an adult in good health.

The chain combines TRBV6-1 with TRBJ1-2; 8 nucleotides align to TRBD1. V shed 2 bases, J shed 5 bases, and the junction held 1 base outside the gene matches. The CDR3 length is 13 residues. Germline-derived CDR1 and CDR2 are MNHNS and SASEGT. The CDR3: CASSEQGAYGYTF. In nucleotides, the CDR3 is TGTGCCAGCAGTGAACAGGGGGCGTATGGCTACACCTTC.

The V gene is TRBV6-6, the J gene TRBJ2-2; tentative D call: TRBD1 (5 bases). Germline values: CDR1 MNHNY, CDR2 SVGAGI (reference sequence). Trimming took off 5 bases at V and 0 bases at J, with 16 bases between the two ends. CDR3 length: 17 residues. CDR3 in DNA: TGTGCCAGCAGTCTCATATGGACAAGATCGAACACCGGGGAGCTGTTTTTT. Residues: CASSLIWTRSNTGELFF.

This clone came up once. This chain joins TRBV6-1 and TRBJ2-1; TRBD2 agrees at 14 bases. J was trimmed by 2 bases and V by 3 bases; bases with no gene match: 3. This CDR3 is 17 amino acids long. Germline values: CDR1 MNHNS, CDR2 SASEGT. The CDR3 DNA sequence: TGTGCCAGCAGTGACCGGACTAGCGGGAGGCCCTACAATGAGCAGTTCTTC. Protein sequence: CASSDRTSGRPYNEQFF.

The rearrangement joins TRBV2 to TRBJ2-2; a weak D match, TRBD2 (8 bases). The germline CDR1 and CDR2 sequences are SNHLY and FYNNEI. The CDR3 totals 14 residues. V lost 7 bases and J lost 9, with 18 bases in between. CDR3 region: CASKGAGGKRELFF. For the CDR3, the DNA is TGTGCCAGCAAGGGGGCGGGAGGTAAACGGGAGCTGTTTTTT.

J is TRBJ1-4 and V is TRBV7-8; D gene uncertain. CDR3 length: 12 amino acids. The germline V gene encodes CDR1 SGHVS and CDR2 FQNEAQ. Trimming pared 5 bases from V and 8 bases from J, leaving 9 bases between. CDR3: CASSPLGEKLFF. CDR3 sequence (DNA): TGTGCCAGCAGCCCCCTAGGCGAAAAACTGTTTTTT.

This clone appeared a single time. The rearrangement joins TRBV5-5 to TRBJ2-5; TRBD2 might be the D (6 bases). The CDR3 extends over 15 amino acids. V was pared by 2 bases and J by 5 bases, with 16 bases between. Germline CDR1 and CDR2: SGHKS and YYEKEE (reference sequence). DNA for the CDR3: TGTGCCAGCAGCTTTTTTCCGGCGGGGCCGGAGACCCAGTACTTC. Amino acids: CASSFFPAGPETQYF. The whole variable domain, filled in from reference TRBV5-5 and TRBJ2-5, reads DAGVTQSPTHLIKTRGQQVTLRCSPISGHKSVSWYQQVLGQGPQFIFQYYEKEERGRGNFPDRFSARQFPNYSSELNVNALLLGDSALYLCASSFFPAGPETQYFGPGTRLLVL.

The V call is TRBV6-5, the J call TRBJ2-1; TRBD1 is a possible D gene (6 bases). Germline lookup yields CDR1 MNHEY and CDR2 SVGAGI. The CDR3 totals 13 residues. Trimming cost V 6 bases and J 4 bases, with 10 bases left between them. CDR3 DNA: TGTGCCAGCAGGCCGGACAGTTACAATGAGCAGTTCTTC. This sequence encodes CASRPDSYNEQFF.

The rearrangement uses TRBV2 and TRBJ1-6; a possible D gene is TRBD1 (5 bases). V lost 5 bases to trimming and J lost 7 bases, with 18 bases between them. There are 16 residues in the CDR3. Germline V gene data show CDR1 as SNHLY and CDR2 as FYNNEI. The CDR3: CASSPGPNRGNSPLHF. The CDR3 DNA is TGTGCCAGCAGTCCGGGACCAAACCGGGGCAATTCACCCCTCCACTTT.

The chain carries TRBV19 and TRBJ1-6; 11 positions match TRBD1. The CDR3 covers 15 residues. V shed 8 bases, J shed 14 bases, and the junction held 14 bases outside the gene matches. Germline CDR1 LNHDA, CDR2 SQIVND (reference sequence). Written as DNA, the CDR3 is TGTGCCAGTTCAAAGGACAGGGGGCTCCCAGGGGCCCTCCACTTT. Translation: CASSKDRGLPGALHF.

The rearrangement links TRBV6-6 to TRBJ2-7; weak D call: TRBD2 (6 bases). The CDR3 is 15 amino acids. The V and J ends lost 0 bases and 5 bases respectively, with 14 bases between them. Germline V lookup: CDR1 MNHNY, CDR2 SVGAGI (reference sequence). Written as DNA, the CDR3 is TGTGCCAGCAGTTACTCTTCGGGGGACTGGGACGAGCAGTACTTC. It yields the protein CASSYSSGDWDEQYF.

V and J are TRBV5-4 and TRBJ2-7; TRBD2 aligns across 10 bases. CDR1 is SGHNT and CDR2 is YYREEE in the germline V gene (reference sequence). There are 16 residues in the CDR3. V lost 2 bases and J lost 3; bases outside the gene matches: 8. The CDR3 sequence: CASSLVTSGVNYEQYF. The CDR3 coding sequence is TGTGCCAGCAGCTTAGTCACTAGCGGGGTTAACTACGAGCAGTACTTC.

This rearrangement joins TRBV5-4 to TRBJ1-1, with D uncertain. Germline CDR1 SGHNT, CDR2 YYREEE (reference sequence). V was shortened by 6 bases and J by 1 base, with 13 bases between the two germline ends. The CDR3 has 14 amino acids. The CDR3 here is CASTTRATNTEAFF. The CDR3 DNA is TGTGCCAGCACTACCCGTGCGACGAACACTGAAGCTTTCTTT.

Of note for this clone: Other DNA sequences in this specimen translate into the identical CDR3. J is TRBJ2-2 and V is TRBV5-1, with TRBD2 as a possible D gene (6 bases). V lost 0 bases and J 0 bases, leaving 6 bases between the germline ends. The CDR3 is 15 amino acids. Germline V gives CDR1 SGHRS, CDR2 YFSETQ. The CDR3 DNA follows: TGCGCCAGCAGCTTGGGCGGGACGAACACCGGGGAGCTGTTTTTT. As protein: CASSLGGTNTGELFF. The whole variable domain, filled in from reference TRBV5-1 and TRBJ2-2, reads KAGVTQTPRYLIKTRGQQVTLSCSPISGHRSVSWYQQTPGQGLQFLFEYFSETQRNKGNFPGRFSGRQFSNSRSEMNVSTLELGDSALYLCASSLGGTNTGELFFGEGSRLTVL.

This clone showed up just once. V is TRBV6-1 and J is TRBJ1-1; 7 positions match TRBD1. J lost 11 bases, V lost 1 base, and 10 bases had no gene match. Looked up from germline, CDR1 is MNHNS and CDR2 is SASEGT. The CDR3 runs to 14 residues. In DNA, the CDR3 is TGTGCCAGCAGTGAAGAGGGGGCGAGAAAAAAGGCTTTCTTT. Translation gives CASSEEGARKKAFF.

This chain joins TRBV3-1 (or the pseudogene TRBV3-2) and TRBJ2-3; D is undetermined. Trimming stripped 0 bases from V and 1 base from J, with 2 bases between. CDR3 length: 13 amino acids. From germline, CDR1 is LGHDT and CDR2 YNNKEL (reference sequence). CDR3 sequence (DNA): TGTGCCAGCAGCCAAGAAGGCACAGATACGCAGTATTTT. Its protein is CASSQEGTDTQYF.

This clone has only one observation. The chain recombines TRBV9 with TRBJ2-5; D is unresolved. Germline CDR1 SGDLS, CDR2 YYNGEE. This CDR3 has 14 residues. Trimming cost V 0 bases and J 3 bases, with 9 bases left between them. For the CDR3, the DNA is TGTGCCAGCAGCGTAGTCATCCGAAAAGAGACCCAGTACTTC. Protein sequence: CASSVVIRKETQYF.

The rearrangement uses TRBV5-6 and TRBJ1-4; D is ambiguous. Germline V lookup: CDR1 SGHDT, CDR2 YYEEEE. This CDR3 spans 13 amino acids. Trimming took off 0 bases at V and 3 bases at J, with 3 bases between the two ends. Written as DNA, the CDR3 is TGTGCCAGCAGCTTGGTTCCTAATGAAAAACTGTTTTTT. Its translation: CASSLVPNEKLFF.

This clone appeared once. CDR3 amino acids: CASSDIAGRGTQYF. As DNA, the CDR3 is TGTGCCAGCAGCGACATAGCGGGGAGGGGTACGCAGTATTTT. The chain uses TRBV9 and TRBJ2-3; 8 bases map to TRBD2. V shed 3 bases, J shed 8 bases, and the junction held 8 bases outside the gene matches. Germline CDR1 SGDLS, CDR2 YYNGEE. The CDR3 contains 14 residues.

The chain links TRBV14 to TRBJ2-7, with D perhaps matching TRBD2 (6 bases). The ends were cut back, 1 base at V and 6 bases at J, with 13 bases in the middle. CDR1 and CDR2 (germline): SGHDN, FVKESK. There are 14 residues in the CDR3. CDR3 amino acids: CASSQASAGLEQYF. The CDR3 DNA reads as TGTGCCAGCAGCCAAGCATCCGCGGGACTCGAGCAGTACTTC.

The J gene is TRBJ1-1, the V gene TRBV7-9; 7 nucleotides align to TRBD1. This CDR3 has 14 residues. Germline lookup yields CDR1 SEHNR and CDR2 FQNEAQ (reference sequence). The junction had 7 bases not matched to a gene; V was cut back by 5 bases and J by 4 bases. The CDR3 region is CASSAQGWVTEAFF. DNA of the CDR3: TGTGCCAGCAGCGCACAGGGGTGGGTCACTGAAGCTTTCTTT.

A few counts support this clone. The CDR3 sequence: CASRPLSGGYEQYF. DNA for the CDR3: TGTGCCAGCCGTCCATTGTCGGGGGGCTACGAGCAGTACTTC. The V and J genes are TRBV13 and TRBJ2-7; 7 nucleotides line up with TRBD2. CDR1 is PRHDT and CDR2 is FYEKMQ in the germline V gene (reference sequence). The CDR3 has 14 amino acids. V was pared by 8 bases and J by 3 bases, with 10 bases of the junction left unmatched.

CDR3 sequence: CASSSGDDRVEYEQYF. CDR3 sequence (DNA): TGTGCCAGCAGCTCGGGAGACGACAGGGTGGAGTACGAGCAGTACTTC. V is TRBV11-2 and J is TRBJ2-7, with a tentative D call TRBD1 (7 bases). Per germline, CDR1 SGHAT and CDR2 FQNNGV. Trimming left V 4 bases short and J 4 bases short, with 20 bases between. The CDR3 runs 16 residues.

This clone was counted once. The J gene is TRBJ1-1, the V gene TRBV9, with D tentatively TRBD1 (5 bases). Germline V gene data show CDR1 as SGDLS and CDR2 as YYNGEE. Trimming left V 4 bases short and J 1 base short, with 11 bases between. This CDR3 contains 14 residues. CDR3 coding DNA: TGTGCCAGCAGCTACCTCGGGGGGAACACTGAAGCTTTCTTT. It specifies CASSYLGGNTEAFF.

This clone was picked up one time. Written as DNA, the CDR3 is TGTGCCAGCAGTGAATACATGGCAGGCACAGATACGCAGTATTTT. This sequence encodes CASSEYMAGTDTQYF. The rearrangement joins TRBV2 to TRBJ2-3; unclear D gene. CDR1 and CDR2 (germline): SNHLY, FYNNEI. Trimming stripped 2 bases from V and 1 base from J, with 10 bases between. The CDR3 is made up of 15 amino acids.

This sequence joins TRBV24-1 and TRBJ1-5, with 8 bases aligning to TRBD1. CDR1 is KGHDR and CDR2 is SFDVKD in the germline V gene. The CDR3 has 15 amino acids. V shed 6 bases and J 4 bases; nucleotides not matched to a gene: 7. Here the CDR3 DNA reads TGTGCCACCAGTCCCGGGACAGGTGTTAATCAGCCCCAGCATTTT. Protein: CATSPGTGVNQPQHF.

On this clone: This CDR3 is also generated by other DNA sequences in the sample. Written as DNA, the CDR3 is TGTGCCAGCAGCTTAACGGGGGGGAGCACAGATACGCAGTATTTT. It encodes CASSLTGGSTDTQYF. The chain recombines TRBV7-3 with TRBJ2-3; 7 bases align to TRBD2. The junction had 0 bases not matched to a gene; V was cut back by 0 bases and J by 0 bases. Germline loops: CDR1 SGHTA, CDR2 FQGTGA. The CDR3 is made up of 15 amino acids.

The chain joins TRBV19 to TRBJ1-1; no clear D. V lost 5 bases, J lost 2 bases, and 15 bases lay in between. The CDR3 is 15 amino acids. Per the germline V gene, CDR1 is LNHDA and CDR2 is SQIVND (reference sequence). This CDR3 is CASSALHWGNTEAFF. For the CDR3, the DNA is TGTGCCAGTAGTGCATTACATTGGGGAAACACTGAAGCTTTCTTT.